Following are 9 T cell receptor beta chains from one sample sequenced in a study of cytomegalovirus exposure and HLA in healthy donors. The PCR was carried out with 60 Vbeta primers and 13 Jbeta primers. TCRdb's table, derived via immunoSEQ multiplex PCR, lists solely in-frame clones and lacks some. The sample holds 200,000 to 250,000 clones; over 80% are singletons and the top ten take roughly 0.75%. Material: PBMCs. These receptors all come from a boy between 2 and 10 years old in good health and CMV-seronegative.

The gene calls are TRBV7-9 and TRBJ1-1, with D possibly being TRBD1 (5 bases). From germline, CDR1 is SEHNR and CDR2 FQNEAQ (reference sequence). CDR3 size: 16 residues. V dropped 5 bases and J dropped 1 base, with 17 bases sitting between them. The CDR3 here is CASSHPLRQGNTEAFF. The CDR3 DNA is TGTGCCAGCAGCCATCCCCTCAGGCAGGGGAACACTGAAGCTTTCTTT.

The CDR3 sequence is CASSPAGLLNEKLFF. CDR3 in DNA: TGTGCCAGCAGCCCAGCGGGACTGCTTAATGAAAAACTGTTTTTT. This chain uses TRBV9 with TRBJ1-4; D might be TRBD1 (5 bases). V shed 4 bases and J shed 4 bases, with 14 bases lying between them. CDR1 is SGDLS, CDR2 YYNGEE, per germline. The CDR3 spans 15 residues.

CDR3 residues: CASSLRQGRFSDTQYF. The CDR3 DNA reads as TGTGCCAGCAGTCTTCGCCAGGGCAGATTTTCAGATACGCAGTATTTT. The chain has TRBV27 and TRBJ2-3, with a weak D call TRBD1 (5 bases). The V gene's germline CDR1 is MNHEY and CDR2 SMNVEV (reference sequence). V dropped 5 bases and J dropped 4 bases, with 19 bases sitting between them. This CDR3 has 16 amino acids.

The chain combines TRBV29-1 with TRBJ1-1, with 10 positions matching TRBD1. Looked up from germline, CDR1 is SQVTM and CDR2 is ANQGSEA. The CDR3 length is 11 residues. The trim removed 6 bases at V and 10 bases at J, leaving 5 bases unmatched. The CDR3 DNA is TGCAGCGTCCCTGACAGGGGGCGAGCTTTCTTT. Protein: CSVPDRGRAFF.

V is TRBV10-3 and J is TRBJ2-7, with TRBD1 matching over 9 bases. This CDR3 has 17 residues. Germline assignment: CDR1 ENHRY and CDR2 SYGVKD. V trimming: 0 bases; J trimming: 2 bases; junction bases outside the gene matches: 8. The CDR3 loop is CAISESVQGAWTYEQYF. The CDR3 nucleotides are TGTGCCATCAGTGAGTCGGTACAGGGGGCGTGGACCTACGAGCAGTACTTC.

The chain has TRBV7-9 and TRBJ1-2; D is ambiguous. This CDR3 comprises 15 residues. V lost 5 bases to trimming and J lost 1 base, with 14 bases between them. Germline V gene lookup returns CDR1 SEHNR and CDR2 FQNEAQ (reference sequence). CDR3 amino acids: CASSISGSLNYGYTF. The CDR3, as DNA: TGTGCCAGCAGCATCTCGGGGTCCCTTAACTATGGCTACACCTTC. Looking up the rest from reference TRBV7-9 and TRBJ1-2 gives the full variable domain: DTGVSQNPRHKITKRGQNVTFRCDPISEHNRLYWYRQTLGQGPEFLTYFQNEAQLEKSRLLSDRFSAERPKGSFSTLEIQRTEQGDSAMYLCASSISGSLNYGYTFGSGTRLTVV.

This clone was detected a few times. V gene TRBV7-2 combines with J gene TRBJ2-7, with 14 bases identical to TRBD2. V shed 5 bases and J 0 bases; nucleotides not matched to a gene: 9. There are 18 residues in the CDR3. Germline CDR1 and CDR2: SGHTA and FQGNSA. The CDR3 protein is CASSLGTSGRTLSYEQYF. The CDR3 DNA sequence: TGTGCCAGCAGCCTCGGGACTAGCGGGAGAACCCTCTCCTACGAGCAGTACTTC.

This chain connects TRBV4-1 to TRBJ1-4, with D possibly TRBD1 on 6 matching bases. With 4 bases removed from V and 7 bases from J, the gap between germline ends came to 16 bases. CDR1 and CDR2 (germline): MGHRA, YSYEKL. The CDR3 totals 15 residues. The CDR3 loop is CASSPPRGVGEKLFF. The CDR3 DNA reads TGCGCCAGCAGCCCCCCCAGGGGCGTAGGTGAAAAACTGTTTTTT.

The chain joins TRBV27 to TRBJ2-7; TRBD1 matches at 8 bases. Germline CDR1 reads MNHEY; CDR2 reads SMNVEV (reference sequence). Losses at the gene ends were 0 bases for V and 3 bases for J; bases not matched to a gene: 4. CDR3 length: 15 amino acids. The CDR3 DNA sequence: TGTGCCAGCAGTTTATCGCCAGGGGGCGGCTACGAGCAGTACTTC. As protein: CASSLSPGGGYEQYF.